The 21 T cell receptor beta chains below were found in one sample sequenced in a study of T-cell memory formation after mild COVID-19. Via MiXCR, TCRdb re-called the 5' RACE reads, giving one row per CDR3 protein. The sample shows 190,000 or so distinct CDR3 sequences, about 20% of them seen only once. Sequencing was performed on PBMCs or a T cell subset sorted from them (not recorded which). The receptor source for this set is an adult woman who had mild COVID-19 (a few samples of this study predate the infection). Cell type and time point are not known.

The chain carries TRBV12-3 or TRBV12-4 and TRBJ2-1; 8 bases align to TRBD2. This CDR3 contains 12 residues. The V segment lost 5 bases and the J segment 10 bases; nucleotides outside the gene matches: 4. The CDR3 DNA sequence: TGTGCCAGCAGTCTCACTAGCGGAGAGCAGTTCTTC. This translates into CASSLTSGEQFF.

As DNA, the CDR3 is TGTGCCAGCAGCTTAGCGCCGGGACAGGGCTATGAGCAGTTCTTC. Encoded protein: CASSLAPGQGYEQFF. The J gene is TRBJ2-1, the V gene TRBV7-9; the match to TRBD1 covers 9 bases. The CDR3 totals 15 residues. CDR1 and CDR2 from the germline V gene are SEHNR and FQNEAQ (reference sequence). Germline trimming cut 0 bases from V and 8 bases from J; bases unmatched to any gene: 5.

J is TRBJ2-1 and V is TRBV12-3 or TRBV12-4; D is perhaps TRBD1 or TRBD2 (7 bases each). This CDR3 has 15 residues. The V gene lost 2 bases and the J gene lost 5 bases, with 13 bases spanning the gap. The CDR3 DNA reads as TGTGCCAGCAGTTTAAGGGGGCTAGCGGACAATGAGCAGTTCTTC. The encoded protein is CASSLRGLADNEQFF.

This clonotype was found a few times. This chain connects TRBV15 to TRBJ1-1; D gene unclear. Germline CDR1 and CDR2: LNHNV and YYDKDF (reference sequence). V shed 0 bases and J shed 5 bases, with 10 bases lying between them. The CDR3 consists of 14 residues. CDR3 in amino acids: CATSREREGTEAFF. In DNA, the CDR3 is TGTGCCACCAGCAGAGAGAGGGAAGGAACTGAAGCTTTCTTT. The full variable domain, rest sourced from reference TRBV15 and TRBJ1-1, is DAMVIQNPRYQVTQFGKPVTLSCSQTLNHNVMYWYQQKSSQAPKLLFHYYDKDFNNEADTPDNFQSRRPNTSFCFLDIRSPGLGDTAMYLCATSREREGTEAFFGQGTRLTVV.

This clonotype was detected only a few times. The genes are TRBV6-5 and TRBJ2-1; the D is unclear. Trimming cost V 3 bases and J 9 bases, with 12 bases left between them. The CDR3 is made up of 13 amino acids. From germline, CDR1 is MNHEY and CDR2 SVGAGI. The CDR3 reads CASSYLGSSEQFF. As DNA, the CDR3 is TGTGCCAGCAGTTATTTGGGTTCCTCTGAGCAGTTCTTC.

This clonotype was seen a handful of times. The chain is built from TRBV5-1 and TRBJ2-7; 8 positions agree with TRBD1. The germline CDR1 and CDR2 sequences are SGHRS and YFSETQ. The CDR3 sequence is 14 residues long. J gave up 2 bases and V 4 bases, and 5 bases lay outside the gene matches. This chain's CDR3 is CASSLDRVAYEQYF. Here the CDR3 DNA reads TGCGCCAGCAGCCTGGACAGGGTGGCCTACGAGCAGTACTTC.

The rearrangement links TRBV29-1 to TRBJ1-3; D may be TRBD1 (5 bases). There are 14 residues in the CDR3. The germline CDR1 and CDR2 sequences are SQVTM and ANQGSEA. V lost 6 bases and J 0 bases, leaving 12 bases between the germline ends. CDR3 nucleotide sequence: TGCAGCGTCGACACGGACAACTCTGGAAACACCATATATTTT. It translates to CSVDTDNSGNTIYF.

V is TRBV20-1 and J is TRBJ2-1; TRBD2 aligns across 7 bases. This CDR3 has 16 residues. V dropped 3 bases and J dropped 4; count of bases not matched to a gene: 12. Germline V gives CDR1 DFQATT, CDR2 SNEGSKA (reference sequence). Written as DNA, the CDR3 is TGCAGTGCTAGGGATCAATCCAGCGGGGCGTACAATGAGCAGTTCTTC. Protein: CSARDQSSGAYNEQFF.

The table lists this clonotype with a few counts. The chain is built from TRBV24-1 and TRBJ2-2; 9 bases are a match to TRBD2. The germline V gene has CDR1 KGHDR and CDR2 SFDVKD. This CDR3 has 14 residues. J lost 7 bases, V lost 5 bases, and 4 bases had no gene match. The CDR3 here is CATSGQREVGELFF. In DNA, the CDR3 is TGTGCCACCAGTGGTCAGCGGGAGGTCGGGGAGCTGTTTTTT.

The chain recombines TRBV24-1 with TRBJ1-2; D not certain. Deletions cut 3 bases from V and 8 bases from J, with 18 bases between. Germline V lookup: CDR1 KGHDR, CDR2 SFDVKD. The CDR3 runs to 15 residues. CDR3 protein: CATSDLGEFPEGYTF. In DNA form, the CDR3 reads TGTGCCACCAGTGATCTCGGGGAATTCCCGGAGGGCTACACCTTC.

V gene TRBV12-3 or TRBV12-4 combines with J gene TRBJ2-1, with TRBD1 matching over 10 bases. V lost 5 bases to trimming and J lost 5 bases; unmatched junction nucleotides: 12. The CDR3 spans 17 residues. The CDR3 sequence: CASSLGDRGARDNEQFF. CDR3 nucleotides: TGTGCCAGCAGTCTTGGGGACAGGGGCGCAAGAGACAATGAGCAGTTCTTC.

This clonotype was found a few times. V usage is TRBV20-1 and J usage is TRBJ2-1; the D call may be TRBD1 or TRBD2 (7 bases each). Looked up from germline, CDR1 is DFQATT and CDR2 is SNEGSKA (reference sequence). V lost 5 bases to trimming and J lost 5 bases, with 25 bases between them. This CDR3 has 17 residues. CDR3 sequence (DNA): TGCAGTGCTCGATATTGGGGGGGGACAGAAACCAACAATGAGCAGTTCTTC. Amino acids: CSARYWGGTETNNEQFF.

This clonotype was counted a few times. The genes are TRBV7-2 and TRBJ2-1, with 14 bases lining up with TRBD2. The CDR3 is 17 residues long. V dropped 6 bases and J dropped 4; count of bases not matched to a gene: 8. Germline V gene sequence: CDR1 SGHTA, CDR2 FQGNSA. CDR3 loop: CASRTSGRAIAYNEQFF. The CDR3 nucleotides read TGTGCCAGCAGGACTAGCGGGAGGGCCATAGCGTACAATGAGCAGTTCTTC.

In this sample, this clonotype turned up a few times. The rearrangement links TRBV7-9 to TRBJ2-7, with 7 bases lining up with TRBD1. CDR1 and CDR2 (germline): SEHNR, FQNEAQ (reference sequence). This CDR3 is built from 15 residues. With V trimmed by 1 base and J by 6 bases, 9 bases remained unmatched. Here the CDR3 DNA reads TGTGCCAGCAGCTTAGAAGTCAGGGGGTGGCCCGAGCAGTACTTC. This sequence encodes CASSLEVRGWPEQYF.

DNA for the CDR3: TGTGCCAGTAGTTATTCCGGAGAATACAATGAGCAGTTCTTC. Amino acids: CASSYSGEYNEQFF. This chain uses TRBV19 with TRBJ2-1; no clear D. CDR3 length: 14 amino acids. Germline V gene data show CDR1 as LNHDA and CDR2 as SQIVND (reference sequence). The V end lost 5 bases, the J end lost 4 bases, and 12 bases lay between the germline ends.

The chain couples TRBV6-5 to TRBJ2-5; D is ambiguous. V dropped 7 bases and J dropped 5 bases, with 8 bases sitting between them. This CDR3 has 11 residues. Germline CDR1 reads MNHEY; CDR2 reads SVGAGI. This CDR3 is CASTLGETQYF. In DNA form, the CDR3 reads TGTGCCAGCACCCTTGGGGAGACCCAGTACTTC.

As for this clonotype: A read error is likely, as this CDR3 ends without the conserved phenylalanine or tryptophan. The chain employs TRBV9 and TRBJ2-7; 10 positions agree with TRBD1. The V gene's germline CDR1 is SGDLS and CDR2 YYNGEE. CDR3 length: 15 amino acids. Trimming at V came to 3 bases and at J to 5 bases, leaving 8 bases not matched to a gene. Here the CDR3 DNA reads TGTGCCAGCAGCGCCCCGGGACAGGGGTCCCACGAGCAGTACTAC. Protein sequence: CASSAPGQGSHEQYY.

This clonotype was detected only a few times. The rearrangement joins TRBV12-3 or TRBV12-4 to TRBJ1-4; a possible D gene is TRBD1 (6 bases). CDR3 length equals 14 residues. V lost 0 bases and J 8 bases, leaving 10 bases between the germline ends. CDR3 region: CASSLALGAEKLFF. The CDR3, as DNA: TGTGCCAGCAGTTTAGCGCTGGGGGCAGAAAAACTGTTTTTT.

In this sample, this clonotype turned up a few times. This chain uses TRBV7-6 with TRBJ2-5, with 11 bases lining up with TRBD2. V lost 4 bases and J lost 2; bases outside the gene matches: 12. This CDR3 is 18 amino acids long. Germline V gene data show CDR1 as SGHVS and CDR2 as FNYEAQ. CDR3 in amino acids: CASSSEETSGEFQETQYF. In DNA, the CDR3 is TGTGCCAGCAGCTCGGAAGAGACTAGCGGGGAGTTTCAAGAGACCCAGTACTTC. Full variable domain (outside the CDR3, taken from reference TRBV7-6 and TRBJ2-5): GAGVSQSPRYKVTKRGQDVALRCDPISGHVSLYWYRQALGQGPEFLTYFNYEAQQDKSGLPNDRFSAERPEGSISTLTIQRTEQRDSAMYRCASSSEETSGEFQETQYFGPGTRLLVL.

The chain is built from TRBV20-1 and TRBJ2-1, with 9 nucleotides matching TRBD2. The CDR3 contains 16 residues. Per germline, CDR1 DFQATT and CDR2 SNEGSKA (reference sequence). V gave up 1 base and J gave up 3 bases; unmatched junction bases: 7. CDR3 sequence: CSARGESGRNYNEQFF. CDR3 sequence (DNA): TGCAGTGCTAGAGGGGAAAGCGGGAGGAACTACAATGAGCAGTTCTTC.

The CDR3 DNA is TGCAGTGGGGTTAGCCTGAGGCACACTGAAGCTTTCTTT. Translated: CSGVSLRHTEAFF. The chain carries TRBV20-1 and TRBJ1-1, with D uncertain. Looked up from germline, CDR1 is DFQATT and CDR2 is SNEGSKA (reference sequence). Between the trimmed V and J ends, which lost 7 bases and 3 bases, there was a span of 15 bases. This CDR3 region has 13 residues.